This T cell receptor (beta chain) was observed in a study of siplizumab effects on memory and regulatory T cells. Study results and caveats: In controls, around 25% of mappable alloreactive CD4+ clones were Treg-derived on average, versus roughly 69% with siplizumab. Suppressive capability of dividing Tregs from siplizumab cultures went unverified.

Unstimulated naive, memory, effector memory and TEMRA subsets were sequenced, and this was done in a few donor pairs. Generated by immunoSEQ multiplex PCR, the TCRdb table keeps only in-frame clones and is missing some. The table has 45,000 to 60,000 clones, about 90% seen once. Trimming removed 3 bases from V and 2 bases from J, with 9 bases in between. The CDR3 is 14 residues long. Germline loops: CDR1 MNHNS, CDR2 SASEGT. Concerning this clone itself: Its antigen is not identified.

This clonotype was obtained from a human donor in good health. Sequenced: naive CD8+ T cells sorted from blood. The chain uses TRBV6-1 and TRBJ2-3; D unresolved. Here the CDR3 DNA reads TGTGCCAGCAGTGATCCTCACAACACAGATACGCAGTATTTT. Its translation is CASSDPHNTDTQYF.